One sample yielded the 2 T cell receptor beta chains listed below, sequenced in a study of T cells in Graves' hyperthyroidism and ophthalmopathy. TCR beta CDR3 regions were amplified from RNA transcripts. The primer set for the first-round RT-PCR of the TCR CDR3 was HTBI. Using its own MiXCR run on the multiplex PCR reads, TCRdb lists one record per CDR3 protein. The sample has roughly 35,000 distinct CDR3 sequences; around 50% are singletons. Sequencing input: blood. The source is a middle-aged woman with Graves' ophthalmopathy.

There are many counts of this clonotype. V and J are TRBV28 and TRBJ1-2; unclear D gene. Trimming stripped 5 bases from V and 2 bases from J, with 6 bases between. The CDR3 consists of 12 residues. Germline V gene lookup returns CDR1 MDHEN and CDR2 SYDVKM. This CDR3 is CASSRRNYGYTF. The CDR3 DNA sequence: TGTGCCAGCAGTCGACGGAACTATGGCTACACCTTC.

This clonotype was counted many times. V is TRBV5-5 and J is TRBJ1-3; D is unresolved. V lost 1 base to trimming and J lost 0 bases, with 8 bases between them. The CDR3 spans 15 residues. Germline CDR1 is SGHKS and CDR2 is YYEKEE (reference sequence). CDR3 protein: CASSLMSSSGNTIYF. In nucleotides, the CDR3 is TGTGCCAGCAGCTTGATGTCCTCCTCTGGAAACACCATATATTTT.